The rows below give T cell receptor beta chains drawn from one sample of a study of shared clonotypes between healthy human individuals. TCRdb's table, derived via immunoSEQ multiplex PCR, lists solely in-frame clones and lacks some. The profile shows almost 700,000 clones, about 90% of them singletons. Sequencing was carried out using naive CD8+ T cells sorted from blood. These receptors all come from a man younger than 45 in good health. CDR3s include the opening cysteine and the closing phenylalanine or tryptophan. A D gene is named only where the DNA matches it firmly. Size tells how often a clone was seen (once, few, many) or the class of an expanded clone, and some rows leave it out.

clone_size: .
d_call: .
v_call: TRBV19
j_call: TRBJ2-2
cdr3_nt: TGTGCCACCAGAGCGGAGATAGACACCGGGGAGCTGTTTTTT
cdr3_aa: CATRAEIDTGELFF

clone_size: .
d_call: TRBD2
v_call: TRBV27
j_call: TRBJ2-3
cdr3_nt: TGTGCCAGCAGCCTAGCGGGTCAAGATACGCAGTATTTT
cdr3_aa: CASSLAGQDTQYF

clone_size: .
d_call: TRBD2
v_call: TRBV4-1
j_call: TRBJ2-3
cdr3_nt: TGCGCCAGCAGCACATTAGCGGGAGGGACCTCGGATACGCAGTATTTT
cdr3_aa: CASSTLAGGTSDTQYF

clone_size: .
d_call: .
v_call: TRBV6-5
j_call: TRBJ2-3
cdr3_nt: TGTGCCAGCAGTTCGCTAGGGAATGAAGATACGCAGTATTTT
cdr3_aa: CASSSLGNEDTQYF

clone_size: .
d_call: .
v_call: TRBV29-1
j_call: TRBJ2-1
cdr3_nt: TGCAGCCCCGTTTTGGTGGGTGAGCAGTTCTTC
cdr3_aa: CSPVLVGEQFF

clone_size: .
d_call: TRBD1
v_call: TRBV10-3
j_call: TRBJ1-1
cdr3_nt: TGTGCCATCAGTGACTGGGACAGCAACACTGAAGCTTTCTTT
cdr3_aa: CAISDWDSNTEAFF

clone_size: .
d_call: .
v_call: TRBV7-6
j_call: TRBJ1-2
cdr3_nt: TGTGCCAGCAGCACGGGGGGATTGCGCTACACCTTC
cdr3_aa: CASSTGGLRYTF

clone_size: few
d_call: .
v_call: TRBV11-2
j_call: TRBJ1-5
cdr3_nt: TGTGCCAGCAGCCAAGAATACAATCAGCCCCAGCATTTT
cdr3_aa: CASSQEYNQPQHF

clone_size: .
d_call: .
v_call: TRBV7-2
j_call: TRBJ2-1
cdr3_nt: TGTGCCAGCAGCCTGACGGGGTCCTACAATGAGCAGTTCTTC
cdr3_aa: CASSLTGSYNEQFF

clone_size: .
d_call: TRBD2
v_call: TRBV28
j_call: TRBJ2-3
cdr3_nt: TGTGCCAGCAGTTTGACGGCTAGCGGGAGTATTTTTACAGATACGCAGTATTTT
cdr3_aa: CASSLTASGSIFTDTQYF

clone_size: .
d_call: TRBD1
v_call: TRBV4-1
j_call: TRBJ1-1
cdr3_nt: TGCGCCAGCAGCCAAGTCGGAACAGGGGACACTGAAGCTTTCTTT
cdr3_aa: CASSQVGTGDTEAFF

clone_size: .
d_call: TRBD1
v_call: TRBV5-6
j_call: TRBJ1-3
cdr3_nt: TGTGCCAGCAGCTTGGATGGCACAGGGGGCGGAAACACCATATATTTT
cdr3_aa: CASSLDGTGGGNTIYF

clone_size: .
d_call: .
v_call: TRBV9
j_call: TRBJ2-3
cdr3_nt: TGTGCCAGCAGTAGCACAGATACGCAGTATTTT
cdr3_aa: CASSSTDTQYF

clone_size: .
d_call: .
v_call: TRBV5-6
j_call: TRBJ2-6
cdr3_nt: TGTGCCAGCAGCCCTGGGAGCTCTGGGGCCAACGTCCTGACTTTC
cdr3_aa: CASSPGSSGANVLTF

clone_size: .
d_call: TRBD1
v_call: TRBV7-3
j_call: TRBJ2-2
cdr3_nt: TGTGCCAGCAGCTTGGAGCTACAGGGGGCCGGGGAGCTGTTTTTT
cdr3_aa: CASSLELQGAGELFF

clone_size: .
d_call: TRBD2
v_call: TRBV7-6
j_call: TRBJ2-7
cdr3_nt: TGTGCCAGCAGCCCGAGTCATATAGCGGGAGAACGGCGGGAGCAGTACTTC
cdr3_aa: CASSPSHIAGERREQYF

clone_size: .
d_call: .
v_call: TRBV14
j_call: TRBJ2-7
cdr3_nt: TGTGCCAGCAGCCAAGTACGTAACGGACCATCCCCTAGTCACTACGAGCAGTACTTC
cdr3_aa: CASSQVRNGPSPSHYEQYF

clone_size: .
d_call: .
v_call: TRBV27
j_call: TRBJ2-7
cdr3_nt: TGTGCCAGCAGGGGAGAAAACCGGGAAGAGCAGTACTTC
cdr3_aa: CASRGENREEQYF

clone_size: .
d_call: .
v_call: TRBV28
j_call: TRBJ1-1
cdr3_nt: TGTGCCAGCAGTCTATCAGGGTACACTGAAGCTTTCTTT
cdr3_aa: CASSLSGYTEAFF

clone_size: .
d_call: .
v_call: TRBV7-9
j_call: TRBJ2-3
cdr3_nt: TGTGCCAGCAGCTTATCCCGGATCGGGATGGGGGAGGCGCAGTATTTT
cdr3_aa: CASSLSRIGMGEAQYF

clone_size: .
d_call: TRBD1
v_call: TRBV28
j_call: TRBJ1-4
cdr3_nt: TGTGCCAGCAGTGTCCCCGTGACAGGGCTTAATGAAAAACTGTTTTTT
cdr3_aa: CASSVPVTGLNEKLFF

clone_size: .
d_call: .
v_call: TRBV28
j_call: TRBJ2-7
cdr3_nt: TGTGCCAGCAGTTCTAACCGAGCGGAGTTTCCTAGGGAGCAGTACTTC
cdr3_aa: CASSSNRAEFPREQYF

clone_size: .
d_call: TRBD2
v_call: TRBV5-8
j_call: TRBJ2-5
cdr3_nt: TGTGCCAGCAGGGGCGAGCGGGAGGGCCGAGAGACCCAGTACTTC
cdr3_aa: CASRGEREGRETQYF

clone_size: once
d_call: .
v_call: TRBV19
j_call: TRBJ2-3
cdr3_nt: TGTGCCAGCCGACTAGGCACAGATACGCAGTATTTT
cdr3_aa: CASRLGTDTQYF

clone_size: .
d_call: .
v_call: TRBV28
j_call: TRBJ2-3
cdr3_nt: TGTGCCAGCAGTTTCCAGACATGGGTCGCGCAGTATTTT
cdr3_aa: CASSFQTWVAQYF

clone_size: .
d_call: .
v_call: TRBV27
j_call: TRBJ1-5
cdr3_nt: TGTGCCAGCAGTTTATCCCCATCAGGGCCCCAGCATTTT
cdr3_aa: CASSLSPSGPQHF

clone_size: .
d_call: TRBD2
v_call: TRBV27
j_call: TRBJ2-1
cdr3_nt: TGTGCCAGCAGTCGCAGCGGGAGGGGTTACAATGAGCAGTTCTTC
cdr3_aa: CASSRSGRGYNEQFF

clone_size: .
d_call: TRBD2
v_call: TRBV7-9
j_call: TRBJ2-1
cdr3_nt: TGTGCCAGCTCCAGGCTAGCGGGAGAGGAAGAGCAGTTCTTC
cdr3_aa: CASSRLAGEEEQFF

clone_size: .
d_call: .
v_call: TRBV28
j_call: TRBJ2-6
cdr3_nt: TGTGCCAGCAGACCGGTGACGGGTGGGGCCAACGTCCTGACTTTC
cdr3_aa: CASRPVTGGANVLTF

clone_size: few
d_call: TRBD2
v_call: TRBV25-1
j_call: TRBJ2-3
cdr3_nt: TGTGCCAGCAGTGAATGGGCTAGCGGGAGTGTAGATACGCAGTATTTT
cdr3_aa: CASSEWASGSVDTQYF

clone_size: .
d_call: TRBD2
v_call: TRBV11-2
j_call: TRBJ2-3
cdr3_nt: TGTGCCAGCAGCTTAGTACTAGCGGGAGGCACAGATACGCAGTATTTT
cdr3_aa: CASSLVLAGGTDTQYF

clone_size: once
d_call: TRBD1
v_call: TRBV6-1
j_call: TRBJ2-3
cdr3_nt: TGTGCCAGCAGTGAAGCGGTTTACAGGGGTACAGATACGCAGTATTTT
cdr3_aa: CASSEAVYRGTDTQYF

clone_size: .
d_call: .
v_call: TRBV5-3
j_call: TRBJ2-1
cdr3_nt: TGTGCCAGAAGCTTGGTTGTATCTTCCTACAATGAGCAGTTCTTC
cdr3_aa: CARSLVVSSYNEQFF

clone_size: .
d_call: .
v_call: TRBV5-4
j_call: TRBJ1-2
cdr3_nt: TGTGCCAGCAGCTTCGGGACAAGGAGCTATGGCTACACCTTC
cdr3_aa: CASSFGTRSYGYTF

clone_size: .
d_call: TRBD1
v_call: TRBV5-1
j_call: TRBJ2-7
cdr3_nt: TGCGCCAGCAGCCCGGGACAGCGAAATAACGAGCAGTACTTC
cdr3_aa: CASSPGQRNNEQYF

clone_size: .
d_call: .
v_call: TRBV5-6
j_call: TRBJ1-2
cdr3_nt: TGTGCCAGCAGCCCCGGGACTCCCTATGGCTACACCTTC
cdr3_aa: CASSPGTPYGYTF

clone_size: .
d_call: TRBD2
v_call: TRBV13
j_call: TRBJ2-4
cdr3_nt: TGTGCCAGCAGCTTACAGACTAGCGGGAAACAAAACATTCAGTACTTC
cdr3_aa: CASSLQTSGKQNIQYF

clone_size: .
d_call: TRBD1
v_call: TRBV5-8
j_call: TRBJ1-3
cdr3_nt: TGTGCCAGCAGCCCCGACAGGGACTCTGGAAACACCATATATTTT
cdr3_aa: CASSPDRDSGNTIYF

clone_size: .
d_call: TRBD2
v_call: TRBV5-1
j_call: TRBJ2-3
cdr3_nt: TGCGCCAGCAGCCAAAGGCTAGCGGGTGAACTCGGGGATACGCAGTATTTT
cdr3_aa: CASSQRLAGELGDTQYF

clone_size: .
d_call: .
v_call: TRBV29-1
j_call: TRBJ1-2
cdr3_nt: TGCAGCGTTGAAGAAACGGACGGCTATGGCTACACCTTC
cdr3_aa: CSVEETDGYGYTF

clone_size: .
d_call: .
v_call: TRBV27
j_call: TRBJ2-1
cdr3_nt: TGTGCCAGCAGTTTCCCCGGGGTAACCTACAATGAGCAGTTCTTC
cdr3_aa: CASSFPGVTYNEQFF

clone_size: .
d_call: .
v_call: TRBV30
j_call: TRBJ2-2
cdr3_nt: TGTGCCTGGAGTGTTCCTAACACCGGGGAGCTGTTTTTT
cdr3_aa: CAWSVPNTGELFF

clone_size: .
d_call: .
v_call: TRBV6-6
j_call: TRBJ2-7
cdr3_nt: TGTGCCAGCAGTTCCCGGATCGAGCAGTACTTC
cdr3_aa: CASSSRIEQYF

clone_size: .
d_call: .
v_call: TRBV7-9
j_call: TRBJ2-7
cdr3_nt: TGTGCCAGCGCCTCACCCTACGAGCAGTACTTC
cdr3_aa: CASASPYEQYF

clone_size: .
d_call: .
v_call: TRBV4-1
j_call: TRBJ1-1
cdr3_nt: TGCGCCAGCAGCCAAGAATATTCCCGCCAGGGGATAACTGAAGCTTTCTTT
cdr3_aa: CASSQEYSRQGITEAFF

clone_size: once
d_call: .
v_call: TRBV29-1
j_call: TRBJ2-3
cdr3_nt: TGCAGCGTTGAAGAACTAGCCCTAGATACGCAGTATTTT
cdr3_aa: CSVEELALDTQYF

clone_size: .
d_call: .
v_call: TRBV7-6
j_call: TRBJ1-2
cdr3_nt: TGTGCCAGCAGCTCGTCGGGGGCACAGGGCCGGTGGTATGGCTACACCTTC
cdr3_aa: CASSSSGAQGRWYGYTF

clone_size: .
d_call: .
v_call: TRBV7-3
j_call: TRBJ2-3
cdr3_nt: TGTGCCAGCAGCTTAGGCCTAGGGGCAGATACGCAGTATTTT
cdr3_aa: CASSLGLGADTQYF

clone_size: .
d_call: TRBD1
v_call: TRBV5-4
j_call: TRBJ2-1
cdr3_nt: TGTGCCAGCAGCTTGAGAGGGGACAGGAATGAGCAGTTCTTC
cdr3_aa: CASSLRGDRNEQFF

clone_size: .
d_call: .
v_call: TRBV7-9
j_call: TRBJ1-1
cdr3_nt: TGTGCCAGCAGCTTAGTATCGGGTTTATCTGAAGCTTTCTTT
cdr3_aa: CASSLVSGLSEAFF

clone_size: .
d_call: .
v_call: TRBV11-2
j_call: TRBJ2-1
cdr3_nt: TGTGCCAGCAGCTTCGATAGCGATCCTAGGCAGTTCTTC
cdr3_aa: CASSFDSDPRQFF

clone_size: .
d_call: TRBD2
v_call: TRBV5-6
j_call: TRBJ2-3
cdr3_nt: TGTGCCAGCAGCTTGGGACTAGCGGGAGGGAGTCCTAGCACAGATACGCAGTATTTT
cdr3_aa: CASSLGLAGGSPSTDTQYF

clone_size: .
d_call: .
v_call: TRBV29-1
j_call: TRBJ1-1
cdr3_nt: TGCAGCGTTGAGAACATCCGCACTGAAGCTTTCTTT
cdr3_aa: CSVENIRTEAFF

clone_size: .
d_call: .
v_call: TRBV19
j_call: TRBJ2-1
cdr3_nt: TGTGCCAGTAGTATTTCCGGGCGGGCATACAATGAGCAGTTCTTC
cdr3_aa: CASSISGRAYNEQFF

clone_size: .
d_call: .
v_call: TRBV11-2
j_call: TRBJ2-7
cdr3_nt: TGTGCCAGCAGCTCCTACGTGGTCGAGCAGTACTTC
cdr3_aa: CASSSYVVEQYF

clone_size: .
d_call: TRBD1
v_call: TRBV7-8
j_call: TRBJ2-1
cdr3_nt: TGTGCCAGCAGCACCCGGGACAGGGGGCTGTACAATGAGCAGTTCTTC
cdr3_aa: CASSTRDRGLYNEQFF

clone_size: .
d_call: .
v_call: TRBV7-6
j_call: TRBJ1-1
cdr3_nt: TGTGCCAGCAGTTCCATGCATAGGGTAAGGAACACTGAAGCTTTCTTT
cdr3_aa: CASSSMHRVRNTEAFF